Reported below is one T cell receptor beta chain. A much larger clone sits a single nucleotide away, making a read error possible. Germline CDR1 and CDR2: SGHTA and FQGNSA. This CDR3 spans 16 amino acids. Researchers took RNA transcripts and amplified the TCR beta CDR3 regions from them. TCR CDR3 regions were first amplified by RT-PCR with HTBI primers. A single record per CDR3 protein comes from TCRdb applying MiXCR to the multiplex PCR reads. The sample holds 360,000 or so distinct CDR3 sequences, about 18% seen once. The data derive from a study of T cells in Graves' hyperthyroidism and ophthalmopathy. Study-level background: Specimen type is peripheral blood, collected at initial diagnosis prior to any treatment.

Uncontrolled infection, other autoimmune disease, pregnancy and lactation each barred patients from inclusion. The sample taken for sequencing was blood. V gene TRBV7-2 combines with J gene TRBJ2-5; 9 nucleotides agree with TRBD2. The receptor comes from a woman under 30 with Graves' hyperthyroidism. CDR3 sequence: CASILVGGGVQETQYF. The DNA of the CDR3 is TGTGCCAGCATCTTAGTAGGCGGGGGGGTCCAAGAGACCCAGTACTTC.